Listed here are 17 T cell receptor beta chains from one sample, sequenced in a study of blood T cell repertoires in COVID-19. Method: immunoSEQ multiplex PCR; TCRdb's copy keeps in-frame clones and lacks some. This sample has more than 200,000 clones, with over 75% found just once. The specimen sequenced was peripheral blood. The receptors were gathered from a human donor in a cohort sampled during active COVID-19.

The DNA for the CDR3 is TGTGCCAGCAGCCTAGAGGCAGGTCGGGCTTTCTTT. The encoded protein is CASSLEAGRAFF. The genes are TRBV7-2 and TRBJ1-1; unclear D gene. The CDR3 spans 12 residues. Trimming pared 5 bases from V and 11 bases from J, leaving 15 bases between. The germline gives CDR1 SGHTA, CDR2 FQGNSA.

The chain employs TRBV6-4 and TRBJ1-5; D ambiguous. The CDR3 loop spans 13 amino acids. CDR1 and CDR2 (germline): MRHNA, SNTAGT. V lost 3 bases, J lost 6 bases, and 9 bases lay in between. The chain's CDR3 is CASSEIEGQPQHF. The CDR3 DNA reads TGTGCCAGCAGTGAAATCGAGGGTCAGCCCCAGCATTTT.

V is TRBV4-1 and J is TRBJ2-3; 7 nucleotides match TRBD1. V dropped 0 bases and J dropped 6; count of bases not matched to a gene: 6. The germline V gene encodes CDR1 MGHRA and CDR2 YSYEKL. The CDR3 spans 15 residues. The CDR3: CASSQEDRLLDTQYF. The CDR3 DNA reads TGCGCCAGCAGCCAAGAGGACAGGCTACTCGATACGCAGTATTTT.

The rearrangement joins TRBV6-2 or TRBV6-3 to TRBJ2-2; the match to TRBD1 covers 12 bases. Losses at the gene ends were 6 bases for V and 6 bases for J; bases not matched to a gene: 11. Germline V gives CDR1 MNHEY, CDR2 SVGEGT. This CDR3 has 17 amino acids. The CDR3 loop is CASSPLFGTGGSGELFF. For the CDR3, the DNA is TGTGCCAGCAGCCCTCTTTTCGGGACAGGGGGCTCCGGGGAGCTGTTTTTT.

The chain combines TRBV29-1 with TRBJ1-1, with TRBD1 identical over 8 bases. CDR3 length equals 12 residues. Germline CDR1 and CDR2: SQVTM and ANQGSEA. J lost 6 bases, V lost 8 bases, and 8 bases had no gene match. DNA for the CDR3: TGCAGCTTGGGACAGGATCGACCTGAAGCTTTCTTT. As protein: CSLGQDRPEAFF.

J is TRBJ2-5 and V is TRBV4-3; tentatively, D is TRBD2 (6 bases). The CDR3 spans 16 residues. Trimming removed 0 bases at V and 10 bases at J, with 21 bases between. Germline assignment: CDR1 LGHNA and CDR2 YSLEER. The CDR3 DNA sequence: TGCGCCAGCAGCCAAGATTATCTCGGGATTGACGGGGGCCAGTACTTC. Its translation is CASSQDYLGIDGGQYF.

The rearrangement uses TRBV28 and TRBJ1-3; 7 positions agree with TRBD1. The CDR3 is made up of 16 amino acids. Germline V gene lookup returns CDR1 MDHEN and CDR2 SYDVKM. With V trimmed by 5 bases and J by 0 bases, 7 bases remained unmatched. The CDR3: CASSPGQVISGNTIYF. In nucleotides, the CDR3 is TGTGCCAGCAGTCCCGGACAGGTGATCTCTGGAAACACCATATATTTT.

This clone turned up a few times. The CDR3 loop is CASSLSFGPAQYGYTF. In DNA form, the CDR3 reads TGTGCCAGCAGCCTTAGCTTTGGCCCCGCACAATATGGCTACACCTTC. The chain joins TRBV7-2 to TRBJ1-2, with no clear D. The germline V gene has CDR1 SGHTA and CDR2 FQGNSA. CDR3 size: 16 residues. V was trimmed by 5 bases and J by 5 bases, leaving 21 bases between them.

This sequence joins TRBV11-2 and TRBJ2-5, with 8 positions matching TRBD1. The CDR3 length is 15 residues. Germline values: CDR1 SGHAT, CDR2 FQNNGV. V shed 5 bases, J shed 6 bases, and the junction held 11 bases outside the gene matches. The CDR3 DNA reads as TGTGCCAGCAGCCATCACCGGACAGGGAGAAAGACCCAGTACTTC. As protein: CASSHHRTGRKTQYF.

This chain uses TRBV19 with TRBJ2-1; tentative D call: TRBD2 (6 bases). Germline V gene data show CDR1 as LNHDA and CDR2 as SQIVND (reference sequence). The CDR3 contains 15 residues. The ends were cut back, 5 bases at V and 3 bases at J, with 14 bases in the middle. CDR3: CASSGGLGSYNEQFF. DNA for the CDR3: TGTGCCAGTAGTGGAGGGCTAGGGAGCTACAATGAGCAGTTCTTC.

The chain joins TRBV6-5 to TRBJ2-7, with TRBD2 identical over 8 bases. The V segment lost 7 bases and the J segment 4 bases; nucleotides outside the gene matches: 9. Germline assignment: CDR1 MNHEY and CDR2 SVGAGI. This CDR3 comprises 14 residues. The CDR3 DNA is TGTGCCAGCATGACGGCGGGAGGCCGATACGAGCAGTACTTC. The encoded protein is CASMTAGGRYEQYF.

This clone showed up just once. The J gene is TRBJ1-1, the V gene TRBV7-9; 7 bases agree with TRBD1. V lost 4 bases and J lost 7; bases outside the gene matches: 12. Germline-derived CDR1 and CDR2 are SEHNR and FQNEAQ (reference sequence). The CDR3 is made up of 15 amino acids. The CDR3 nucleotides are TGTGCCAGCAGCTCTACCAACAGGGGCGGCAGTGAAGCTTTCTTT. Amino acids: CASSSTNRGGSEAFF.

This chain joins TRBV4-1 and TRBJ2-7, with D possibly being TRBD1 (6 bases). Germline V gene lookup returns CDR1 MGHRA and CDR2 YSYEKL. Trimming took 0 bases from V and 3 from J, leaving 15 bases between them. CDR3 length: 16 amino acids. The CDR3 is CASSQEVSGALYEQYF. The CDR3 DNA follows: TGCGCCAGCAGCCAAGAGGTGTCAGGGGCCCTCTACGAGCAGTACTTC.

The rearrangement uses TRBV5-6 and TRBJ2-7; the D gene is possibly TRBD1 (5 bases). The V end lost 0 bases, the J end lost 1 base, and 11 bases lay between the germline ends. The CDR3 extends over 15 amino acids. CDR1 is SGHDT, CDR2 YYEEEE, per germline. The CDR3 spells CASSLAGSGSYEQYF. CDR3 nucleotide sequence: TGTGCCAGCAGCTTGGCTGGGTCAGGGTCCTACGAGCAGTACTTC.

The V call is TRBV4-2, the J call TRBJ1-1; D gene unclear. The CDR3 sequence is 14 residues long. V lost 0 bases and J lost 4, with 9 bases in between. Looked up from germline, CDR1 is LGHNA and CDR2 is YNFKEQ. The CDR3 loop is CASSQDFESTEAFF. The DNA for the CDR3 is TGTGCCAGCAGCCAAGATTTCGAGTCCACTGAAGCTTTCTTT.

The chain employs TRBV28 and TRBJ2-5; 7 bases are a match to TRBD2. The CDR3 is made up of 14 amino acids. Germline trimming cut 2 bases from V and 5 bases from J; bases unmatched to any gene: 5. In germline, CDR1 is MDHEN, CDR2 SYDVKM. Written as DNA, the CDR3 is TGTGCCAGCAGTTTAAATCGGGAGGTGGAGACCCAGTACTTC. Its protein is CASSLNREVETQYF.

For the CDR3, the DNA is TGTGCCACGCTCAGGCCTACCGCAAGGAATGAAAAACTGTTTTTT. Translation: CATLRPTARNEKLFF. This chain links TRBV10-3 with TRBJ1-4, with no clear D. The germline V gene encodes CDR1 ENHRY and CDR2 SYGVKD. Trimming took 10 bases from V and 5 from J, leaving 20 bases between them. This CDR3 region has 15 residues.